This entry is about one TCR beta chain. Clones were read by immunoSEQ multiplex PCR, and TCRdb kept only the in-frame ones, dropping some. Of about 170,000 clones listed, around four fifths are singletons. This record belongs to a study of blood T cell repertoires in COVID-19. Sequenced input: peripheral blood. This TCR was sampled from an elderly woman with acute or convalescent COVID-19.

The CDR3 protein is CSVKDNRGIAGELFF. The CDR3 DNA reads TGCAGCGTAAAGGATAACAGGGGTATTGCCGGGGAGCTGTTTTTT. The chain is built from TRBV29-1 and TRBJ2-2, with 7 bases matching TRBD1. Trimming at V came to 6 bases and at J to 6 bases, leaving 13 bases not matched to a gene. Germline V CDR1 and CDR2: SQVTM, ANQGSEA. The CDR3 contains 15 residues.